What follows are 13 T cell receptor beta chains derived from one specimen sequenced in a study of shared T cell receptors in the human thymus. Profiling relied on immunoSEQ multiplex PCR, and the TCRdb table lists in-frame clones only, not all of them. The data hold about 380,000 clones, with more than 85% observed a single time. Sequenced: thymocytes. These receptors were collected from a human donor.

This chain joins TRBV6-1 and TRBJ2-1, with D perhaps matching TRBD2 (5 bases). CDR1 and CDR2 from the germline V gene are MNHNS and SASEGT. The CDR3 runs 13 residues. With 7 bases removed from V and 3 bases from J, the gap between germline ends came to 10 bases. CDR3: CASNASHYNEQFF. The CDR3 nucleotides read TGTGCCAGCAATGCTAGCCACTACAATGAGCAGTTCTTC.

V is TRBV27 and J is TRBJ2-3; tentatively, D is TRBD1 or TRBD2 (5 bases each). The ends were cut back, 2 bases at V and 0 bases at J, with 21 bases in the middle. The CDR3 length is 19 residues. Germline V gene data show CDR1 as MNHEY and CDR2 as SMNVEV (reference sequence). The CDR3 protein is CASSLQGRQVRSSTDTQYF. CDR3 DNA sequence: TGTGCCAGCAGTTTACAGGGACGACAAGTTCGGTCTAGCACAGATACGCAGTATTTT.

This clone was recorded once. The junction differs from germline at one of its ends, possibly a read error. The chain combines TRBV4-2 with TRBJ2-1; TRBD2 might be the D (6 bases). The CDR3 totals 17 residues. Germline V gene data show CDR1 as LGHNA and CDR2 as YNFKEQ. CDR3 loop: CASSKDSGTSSYNEQFF. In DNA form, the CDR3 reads TGTGCCAGCAGCAAAGATAGCGGTACTAGCTCCTACAATGAGCAGTTCTTC.

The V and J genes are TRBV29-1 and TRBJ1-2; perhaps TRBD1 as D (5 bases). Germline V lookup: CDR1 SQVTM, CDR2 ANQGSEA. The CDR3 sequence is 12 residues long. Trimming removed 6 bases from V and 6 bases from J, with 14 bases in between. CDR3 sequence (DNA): TGCAGCGTCGCGGGGACGCTTGATGGCTACACCTTC. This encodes CSVAGTLDGYTF.

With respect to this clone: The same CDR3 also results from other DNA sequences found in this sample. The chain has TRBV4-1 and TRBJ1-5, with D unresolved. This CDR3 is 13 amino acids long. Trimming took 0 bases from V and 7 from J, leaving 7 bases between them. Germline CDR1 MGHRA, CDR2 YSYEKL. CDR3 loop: CASSQDPGQPQHF. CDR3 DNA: TGCGCCAGCAGCCAAGATCCCGGGCAGCCCCAGCATTTT.

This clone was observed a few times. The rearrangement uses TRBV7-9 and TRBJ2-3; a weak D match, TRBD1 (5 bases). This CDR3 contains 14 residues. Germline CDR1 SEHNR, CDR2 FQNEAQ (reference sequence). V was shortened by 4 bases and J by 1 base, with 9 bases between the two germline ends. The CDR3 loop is CASSSRVGTDTQYF. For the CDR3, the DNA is TGTGCCAGCAGCTCCAGGGTGGGCACAGATACGCAGTATTTT.

Here the CDR3 reads CATATGGYEQYF. The DNA for the CDR3 is TGTGCCACCGCGACGGGGGGTTACGAGCAGTACTTC. The V and J genes are TRBV15 and TRBJ2-7, with 7 bases lining up with TRBD2. V lost 8 bases and J lost 4; bases outside the gene matches: 5. This CDR3 region has 12 residues. Per the germline V gene, CDR1 is LNHNV and CDR2 is YYDKDF (reference sequence).

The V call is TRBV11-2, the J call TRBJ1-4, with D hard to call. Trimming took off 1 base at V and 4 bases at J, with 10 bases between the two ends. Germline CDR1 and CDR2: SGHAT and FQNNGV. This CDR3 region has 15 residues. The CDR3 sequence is CASSLAGYLNEKLFF. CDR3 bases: TGTGCCAGCAGCTTAGCAGGTTACCTTAATGAAAAACTGTTTTTT.

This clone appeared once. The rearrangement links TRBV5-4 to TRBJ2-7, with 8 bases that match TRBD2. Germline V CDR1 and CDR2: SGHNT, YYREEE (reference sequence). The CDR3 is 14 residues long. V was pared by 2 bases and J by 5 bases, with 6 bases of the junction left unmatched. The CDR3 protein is CASSLTGTRDEQYF. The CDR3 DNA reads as TGTGCCAGCAGCTTAACCGGGACTAGGGACGAGCAGTACTTC.

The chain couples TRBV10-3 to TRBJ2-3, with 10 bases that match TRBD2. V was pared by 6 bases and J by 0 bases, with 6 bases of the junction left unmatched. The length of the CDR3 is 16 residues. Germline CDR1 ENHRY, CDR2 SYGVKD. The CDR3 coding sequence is TGTGCCATCAGAGCGGGAGGGCCGACTAGCACAGATACGCAGTATTTT. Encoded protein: CAIRAGGPTSTDTQYF.

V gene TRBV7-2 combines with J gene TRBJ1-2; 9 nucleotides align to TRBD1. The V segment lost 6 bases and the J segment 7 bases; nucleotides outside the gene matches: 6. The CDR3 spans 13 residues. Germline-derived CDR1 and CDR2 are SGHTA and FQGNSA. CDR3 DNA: TGTGCCAGCAGGGGAGGACAGGGGATTGGCTACACCTTC. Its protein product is CASRGGQGIGYTF.

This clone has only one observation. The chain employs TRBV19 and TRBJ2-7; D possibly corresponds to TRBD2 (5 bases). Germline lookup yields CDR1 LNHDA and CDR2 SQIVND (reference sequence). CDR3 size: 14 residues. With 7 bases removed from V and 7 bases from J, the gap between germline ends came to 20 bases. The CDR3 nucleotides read TGTGCCAGTACCGATCCGGGGATCCGAGGGGAGCAGTACTTC. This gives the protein CASTDPGIRGEQYF.

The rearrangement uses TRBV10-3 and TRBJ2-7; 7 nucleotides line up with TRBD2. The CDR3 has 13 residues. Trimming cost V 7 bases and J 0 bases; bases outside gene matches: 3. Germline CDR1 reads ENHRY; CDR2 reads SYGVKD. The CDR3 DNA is TGTGCCATCACCCCTAGCGGCTCCTACGAGCAGTACTTC. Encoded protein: CAITPSGSYEQYF.